These 21 T cell receptor beta chains originate from one sample sequenced in a study of blood T cell repertoires in COVID-19. Using immunoSEQ multiplex PCR, the repertoire was profiled, and TCRdb retains in-frame clones only, with some absent. Among about 180,000 clones listed, 70% to 90% were seen once. Sequencing was done on a sample of peripheral blood. Receptor source: a man aged 18 to 29 who had recovered from COVID-19.

J is TRBJ2-6 and V is TRBV18; D unresolved. V lost 6 bases and J lost 0, with 6 bases in between. The germline gives CDR1 KGHSH, CDR2 LQKENI. The CDR3 is made up of 14 amino acids. Here the CDR3 reads CASSLYSGANVLTF. The CDR3 DNA is TGTGCCAGCTCTCTATACTCTGGGGCCAACGTCCTGACTTTC.

The J gene is TRBJ2-3, the V gene TRBV9; 7 bases are a match to TRBD2. The germline gives CDR1 SGDLS, CDR2 YYNGEE. This CDR3 comprises 13 residues. The V segment lost 4 bases and the J segment 4 bases; nucleotides outside the gene matches: 3. The CDR3 sequence is CASSTGLADTQYF. The DNA for the CDR3 is TGTGCCAGCAGCACAGGACTAGCAGATACGCAGTATTTT.

The rearrangement joins TRBV10-1 to TRBJ2-1; possible D gene TRBD2, 6 bases. The germline V gene encodes CDR1 WNHNN and CDR2 SYGVQD (reference sequence). CDR3 size: 16 residues. Trimming took off 0 bases at V and 8 bases at J, with 17 bases between the two ends. The CDR3 DNA reads TGCGCCAGCAGTGAGTCTGGGGGGAGGCCCCGAGATGAGCAGTTCTTC. Translation: CASSESGGRPRDEQFF.

This clone has a single count. The chain joins TRBV19 to TRBJ2-6; 10 nucleotides agree with TRBD2. Trimming cost V 7 bases and J 1 base; bases outside gene matches: 7. The V gene's germline CDR1 is LNHDA and CDR2 SQIVND (reference sequence). The CDR3 sequence is 17 residues long. The CDR3 sequence: CASTQREGLSGANVLTF. CDR3 DNA sequence: TGTGCCAGTACCCAGCGGGAGGGCCTGTCTGGGGCCAACGTCCTGACTTTC. Variable domain in full (rest from reference TRBV19 and TRBJ2-6): DGGITQSPKYLFRKEGQNVTLSCEQNLNHDAMYWYRQDPGQGLRLIYYSQIVNDFQKGDIAEGYSVSREKKESFPLTVTSAQKNPTAFYLCASTQREGLSGANVLTFGAGSRLTVL.

The chain is built from TRBV18 and TRBJ2-2; 10 nucleotides agree with TRBD2. After removal of 2 bases from V and 6 bases from J, the junction contained 6 bases not matched to a gene. Per germline, CDR1 KGHSH and CDR2 LQKENI. CDR3 size: 16 residues. The DNA of the CDR3 is TGTGCCAGCTCACCAGCAGGGCTAGCGGGAGCCGGGGAGCTGTTTTTT. Protein product: CASSPAGLAGAGELFF.

This rearrangement joins TRBV10-3 to TRBJ1-2; TRBD1 agrees at 8 bases. This CDR3 comprises 13 residues. V trimming: 9 bases; J trimming: 4 bases; junction bases outside the gene matches: 7. The germline V gene encodes CDR1 ENHRY and CDR2 SYGVKD. This chain's CDR3 is CAMSSDRGYGYTF. In DNA form, the CDR3 reads TGTGCCATGTCCTCTGACAGGGGCTATGGCTACACCTTC.

This chain links TRBV29-1 with TRBJ1-2, with 8 bases fitting TRBD1. Germline CDR1 reads SQVTM; CDR2 reads ANQGSEA. The CDR3 has 13 residues. The trim removed 6 bases at V and 4 bases at J, leaving 7 bases unmatched. CDR3 amino acids: CSVHDRGRYGYTF. As DNA, the CDR3 is TGCAGCGTCCATGACAGGGGACGCTATGGCTACACCTTC. Based on the CDR3 plus reference TRBV29-1 and TRBJ1-2, the full variable domain is SAVISQKPSRDICQRGTSLTIQCQVDSQVTMMFWYRQQPGQSLTLIATANQGSEATYESGFVIDKFPISRPNLTFSTLTVSNMSPEDSSIYLCSVHDRGRYGYTFGSGTRLTVV.

The V gene is TRBV5-1, the J gene TRBJ2-7; the match to TRBD2 covers 7 bases. The CDR3 is 12 amino acids. Trimming at V came to 7 bases and at J to 6 bases, leaving 7 bases not matched to a gene. Per the germline V gene, CDR1 is SGHRS and CDR2 is YFSETQ. The DNA for the CDR3 is TGCGCCAGCGGATGGGGGGGAACCGAGCAGTACTTC. Protein product: CASGWGGTEQYF.

This rearrangement joins TRBV7-9 to TRBJ2-2; no clear D. Trimming cost V 5 bases and J 5 bases, with 9 bases left between them. Germline V gene sequence: CDR1 SEHNR, CDR2 FQNEAQ (reference sequence). The CDR3 is 13 residues long. CDR3 nucleotide sequence: TGTGCCAGCAGCGTCGGTCCGACCGGGGAGCTGTTTTTT. Translation: CASSVGPTGELFF.

V gene TRBV5-1 combines with J gene TRBJ2-2, with D uncertain. Germline V gives CDR1 SGHRS, CDR2 YFSETQ. The CDR3 length is 15 residues. Trimming removed 0 bases at V and 1 base at J, with 7 bases between. The CDR3 DNA reads as TGCGCCAGCAGCTTGGTTGCAGGGAACACCGGGGAGCTGTTTTTT. It is translated as CASSLVAGNTGELFF.

The chain employs TRBV19 and TRBJ2-7; 9 bases map to TRBD1. This CDR3 contains 14 residues. The germline gives CDR1 LNHDA, CDR2 SQIVND (reference sequence). Trimming took 4 bases from V and 5 from J; bases not matched to a gene: 6. CDR3 sequence: CASSRDRELDEQYF. For the CDR3, the DNA is TGTGCCAGTAGTAGGGACAGGGAATTGGACGAGCAGTACTTC.

This chain links TRBV7-9 with TRBJ2-1, with 10 bases that match TRBD1. The V gene end was trimmed by 7 bases and the J gene end by 6 bases; junction bases not matched to a gene: 6. CDR1 and CDR2 (germline): SEHNR, FQNEAQ (reference sequence). CDR3 length: 14 amino acids. In DNA, the CDR3 is TGTGCCAGCACCGGGGGACAGGGGCGCAATGAGCAGTTCTTC. Its protein product is CASTGGQGRNEQFF.

The chain recombines TRBV5-4 with TRBJ2-1; 12 bases fit TRBD2. This CDR3 contains 16 residues. After removal of 4 bases from V and 2 bases from J, the junction contained 4 bases not matched to a gene. The germline V gene encodes CDR1 SGHNT and CDR2 YYREEE (reference sequence). The CDR3 here is CASSPGLAGTYNEQFF. The CDR3 bases are TGTGCCAGCAGCCCAGGACTAGCGGGAACCTACAATGAGCAGTTCTTC.

This sequence joins TRBV5-5 and TRBJ2-2, with no clear D. Between the trimmed V and J ends, which lost 2 bases and 5 bases, there was a span of 13 bases. The CDR3 runs 15 residues. Germline CDR1 is SGHKS and CDR2 is YYEKEE (reference sequence). The CDR3 sequence is CASSLVRVRTGELFF. The CDR3, as DNA: TGTGCCAGCAGCTTAGTTCGGGTTCGTACCGGGGAGCTGTTTTTT.

The V and J genes are TRBV5-1 and TRBJ2-1; 8 bases align to TRBD2. Germline values: CDR1 SGHRS, CDR2 YFSETQ. Unmatched junction bases numbered 6, after V lost 0 bases and J lost 7 bases. CDR3 length equals 15 residues. The chain's CDR3 is CASSLGGRIGNEQFF. The CDR3, as DNA: TGCGCCAGCAGCTTGGGCGGGAGGATCGGGAATGAGCAGTTCTTC. Full variable domain (remainder filled in from reference TRBV5-1 and TRBJ2-1): KAGVTQTPRYLIKTRGQQVTLSCSPISGHRSVSWYQQTPGQGLQFLFEYFSETQRNKGNFPGRFSGRQFSNSRSEMNVSTLELGDSALYLCASSLGGRIGNEQFFGPGTRLTVL.

The genes are TRBV27 and TRBJ1-1, with a possible D match to TRBD1 (6 bases). The V end lost 6 bases, the J end lost 0 bases, and 14 bases lay between the germline ends. The CDR3 sequence is 15 residues long. Germline lookup yields CDR1 MNHEY and CDR2 SMNVEV (reference sequence). The CDR3 sequence: CASSRGHHMNTEAFF. The CDR3 DNA reads TGTGCCAGCAGCCGGGGACATCACATGAACACTGAAGCTTTCTTT.

The DNA of the CDR3 is TGTGCCAGCAGCCCGACTGATCTAGGGAGGGGCTACACCTTC. Its protein is CASSPTDLGRGYTF. The chain links TRBV5-6 to TRBJ1-2; D call uncertain. Germline V CDR1 and CDR2: SGHDT, YYEEEE. CDR3 length: 14 amino acids. The V and J ends lost 4 bases and 8 bases respectively, with 18 bases between them.

This chain links TRBV3-1 (or the pseudogene TRBV3-2) with TRBJ2-2; 7 bases map to TRBD2. The CDR3 contains 20 residues. After removal of 0 bases from V and 0 bases from J, the junction contained 13 bases not matched to a gene. From germline, CDR1 is LGHDT and CDR2 YNNKEL (reference sequence). In DNA form, the CDR3 reads TGTGCCAGCAGCCAAGATCTTAGGAACGGGAGGACCCCGAACACCGGGGAGCTGTTTTTT. This encodes CASSQDLRNGRTPNTGELFF.

The V and J genes are TRBV3-1 (or the pseudogene TRBV3-2) and TRBJ2-2; TRBD1 matches 8 bases. V shed 6 bases, J shed 7 bases, and the junction held 10 bases outside the gene matches. The CDR3 has 15 residues. Germline assignment: CDR1 LGHDT and CDR2 YNNKEL (reference sequence). The CDR3 DNA sequence: TGTGCCAGCAGTCGCAGGGGGCGCGGGAACGGGGAGCTGTTTTTT. It is translated as CASSRRGRGNGELFF.

V and J are TRBV6-6 and TRBJ1-1; perhaps TRBD1 as D (6 bases). Germline V gene data show CDR1 as MNHNY and CDR2 as SVGAGI (reference sequence). CDR3 size: 13 residues. Trimming cost V 5 bases and J 5 bases, with 12 bases left between them. The CDR3: CASSEGGVTEAFF. The CDR3 DNA reads TGTGCCAGCAGTGAGGGGGGGGTAACTGAAGCTTTCTTT.

This chain uses TRBV7-8 with TRBJ2-3, with D unresolved. The CDR3 is 15 residues long. Germline values: CDR1 SGHVS, CDR2 FQNEAQ. The V end lost 5 bases, the J end lost 2 bases, and 14 bases lay between the germline ends. The CDR3 here is CASSLLTGITDTQYF. The CDR3 bases are TGTGCCAGCAGCCTCCTCACCGGTATCACAGATACGCAGTATTTT. Using reference TRBV7-8 and TRBJ2-3 for the parts outside the CDR3, the full variable domain is GAGVSQSPRYKVAKRGQDVALRCDPISGHVSLFWYQQALGQGPEFLTYFQNEAQLDKSGLPSDRFFAERPEGSVSTLKIQRTQQEDSAVYLCASSLLTGITDTQYFGPGTRLTVL.